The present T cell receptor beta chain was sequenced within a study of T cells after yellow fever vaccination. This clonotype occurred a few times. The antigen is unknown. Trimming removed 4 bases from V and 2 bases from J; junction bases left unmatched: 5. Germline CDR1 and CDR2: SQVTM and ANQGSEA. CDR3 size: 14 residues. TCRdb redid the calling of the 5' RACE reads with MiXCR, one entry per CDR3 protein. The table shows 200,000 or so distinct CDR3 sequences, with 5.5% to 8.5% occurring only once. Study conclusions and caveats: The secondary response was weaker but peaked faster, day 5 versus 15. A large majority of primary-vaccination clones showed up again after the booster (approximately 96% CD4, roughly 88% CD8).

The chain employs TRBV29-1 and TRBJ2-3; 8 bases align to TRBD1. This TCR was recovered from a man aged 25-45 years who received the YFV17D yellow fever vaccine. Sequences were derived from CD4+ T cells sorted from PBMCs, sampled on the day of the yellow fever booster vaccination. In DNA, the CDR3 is TGCAGCGTTGTCTCCAGGGGGCTCACAGATACGCAGTATTTT. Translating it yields CSVVSRGLTDTQYF.